This TCR beta chain was retrieved from a study of T cell repertoires in cytomegalovirus infection. Study background: Recently identified HLA-C-restricted and well-studied HLA-B-restricted CMV epitopes were used.

TCRdb recomputed calls from the reads with MiXCR, one row per CDR3 protein. In the table there are about 500,000 distinct CDR3 sequences, 33% of which are singletons. Germline V lookup: CDR1 SGHTA, CDR2 FQGNSA. The CDR3 has 13 amino acids. Trimming removed 4 bases at V and 6 bases at J, with 7 bases between. Whole-study results and caveats: The ex vivo response showed dominance by HLA-C-restricted CMV-specific TCR beta clonotypes.

This clonotype has more than one count but fewer than ten. The antigen is undetermined. The rearrangement links TRBV7-2 to TRBJ1-6; D possibly corresponds to TRBD1 (5 bases). The starting material was cultured PBMCs, obtained from culture after CMV antigen stimulation. The TCR was taken from a human donor in good health (CMV status not recorded). Some clones in this sample may be carry-over from other donors' samples. The CDR3 loop reads CASSWGGNSPLHF. The CDR3 coding sequence is TGTGCCAGCAGCTGGGGGGGTAATTCACCCCTCCACTTT.